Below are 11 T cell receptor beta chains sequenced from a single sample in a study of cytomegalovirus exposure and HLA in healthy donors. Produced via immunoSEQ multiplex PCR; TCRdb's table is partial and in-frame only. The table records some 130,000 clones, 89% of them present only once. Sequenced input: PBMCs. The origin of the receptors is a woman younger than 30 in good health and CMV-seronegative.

The CDR3 loop reads CASSLPGGPALHF. CDR3 DNA: TGTGCCAGCAGCCTACCCGGGGGACCAGCCCTCCACTTT. V and J are TRBV6-5 and TRBJ1-6; TRBD1 is a possible D gene (5 bases). V was pared by 6 bases and J by 14 bases, with 17 bases between. Germline V gene sequence: CDR1 MNHEY, CDR2 SVGAGI. The length of the CDR3 is 13 residues.

The CDR3 coding sequence is TGTGCCAGCAGTGAATTCGGGGGGAACACTGAAGCTTTCTTT. This encodes CASSEFGGNTEAFF. The rearrangement joins TRBV6-1 to TRBJ1-1; D possibly corresponds to TRBD1 (5 bases). Trimming removed 2 bases from V and 1 base from J, with 8 bases in between. Germline V gene sequence: CDR1 MNHNS, CDR2 SASEGT. The CDR3 totals 14 residues.

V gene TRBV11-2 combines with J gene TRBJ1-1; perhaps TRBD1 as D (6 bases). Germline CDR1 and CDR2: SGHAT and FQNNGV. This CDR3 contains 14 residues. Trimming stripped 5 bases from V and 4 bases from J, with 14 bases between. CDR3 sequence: CASSAQQGSTEAFF. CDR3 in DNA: TGTGCCAGCAGCGCCCAACAGGGAAGCACTGAAGCTTTCTTT. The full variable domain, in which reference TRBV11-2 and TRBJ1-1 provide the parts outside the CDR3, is EAGVAQSPRYKIIEKRQSVAFWCNPISGHATLYWYQQILGQGPKLLIQFQNNGVVDDSQLPKDRFSAERLKGVDSTLKIQPAKLEDSAVYLCASSAQQGSTEAFFGQGTRLTVV.

The CDR3 reads CASSKAGTEETQYF. The CDR3 DNA reads TGTGCCAGCAGCAAGGCCGGGACAGAAGAGACCCAGTACTTC. The chain carries TRBV5-5 and TRBJ2-5; the match to TRBD1 covers 7 bases. V lost 4 bases to trimming and J lost 3 bases; unmatched junction nucleotides: 6. Germline CDR1 is SGHKS and CDR2 is YYEKEE (reference sequence). This CDR3 region has 14 residues.

DNA of the CDR3: TGTGCCAGCAGCCAAGATCCAGGGAATGACTATGGCTACACCTTC. This gives the protein CASSQDPGNDYGYTF. This chain links TRBV4-2 with TRBJ1-2, with TRBD1 as a possible D gene (5 bases). Germline loops: CDR1 LGHNA, CDR2 YNFKEQ. The CDR3 covers 15 residues. Trimming took off 0 bases at V and 3 bases at J, with 11 bases between the two ends.

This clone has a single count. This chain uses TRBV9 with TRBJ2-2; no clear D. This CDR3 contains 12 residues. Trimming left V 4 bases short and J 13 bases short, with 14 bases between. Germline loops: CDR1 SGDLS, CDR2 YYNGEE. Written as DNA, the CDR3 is TGTGCCAGCAGCCCAGTTTACACCCTGCTGTTTTTT. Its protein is CASSPVYTLLFF.

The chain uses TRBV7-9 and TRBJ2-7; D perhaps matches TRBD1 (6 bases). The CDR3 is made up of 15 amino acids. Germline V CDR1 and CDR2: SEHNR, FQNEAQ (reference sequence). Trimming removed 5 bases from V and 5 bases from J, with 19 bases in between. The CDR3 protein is CASSQSLGTLHEQYF. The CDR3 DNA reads TGTGCCAGCAGCCAGTCGCTCGGGACACTCCACGAGCAGTACTTC.

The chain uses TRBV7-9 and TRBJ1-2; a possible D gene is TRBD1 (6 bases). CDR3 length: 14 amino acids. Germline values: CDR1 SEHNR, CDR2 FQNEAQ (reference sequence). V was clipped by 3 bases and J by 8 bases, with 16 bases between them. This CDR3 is CASSLDLVRGGYTF. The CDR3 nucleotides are TGTGCCAGCAGCTTGGACTTAGTCAGGGGCGGCTACACCTTC.

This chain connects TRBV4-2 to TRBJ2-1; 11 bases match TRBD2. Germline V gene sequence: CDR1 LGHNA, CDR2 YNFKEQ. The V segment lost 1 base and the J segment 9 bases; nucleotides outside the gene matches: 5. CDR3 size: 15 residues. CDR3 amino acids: CASSQGSGGDSEQFF. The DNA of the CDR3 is TGTGCCAGCAGCCAAGGTAGCGGGGGGGACTCTGAGCAGTTCTTC.

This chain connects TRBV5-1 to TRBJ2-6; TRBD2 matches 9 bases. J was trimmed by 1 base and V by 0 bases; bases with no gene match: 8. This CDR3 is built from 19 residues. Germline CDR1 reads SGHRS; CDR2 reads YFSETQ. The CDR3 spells CASSLAASGVPSGANVLTF. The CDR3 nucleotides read TGCGCCAGCAGCTTGGCGGCTAGCGGGGTTCCATCTGGGGCCAACGTCCTGACTTTC.

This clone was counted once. CDR3 amino acids: CASSLRFGGRDQSGTQYF. The CDR3 DNA reads TGTGCCAGCAGCTTAAGGTTTGGGGGCCGAGACCAGTCGGGTACGCAGTATTTT. The chain couples TRBV7-2 to TRBJ2-3; D might be TRBD1 (6 bases). V shed 2 bases and J shed 8 bases, with 26 bases lying between them. Germline loops: CDR1 SGHTA, CDR2 FQGNSA. The CDR3 is 18 residues long.